The 12 T cell receptor beta chains below come from one sample, sequenced in a study of response to subunit inactivated influenza vaccine. TCRdb reanalysed the RT-PCR reads using MiXCR and keeps one entry per CDR3 protein. The data contain hundreds of thousands of distinct CDR3 sequences, approximately 13% of them singletons. The sequenced sample was PBMCs from blood, obtained 14 to 15 days before vaccination. Every receptor here comes from a man aged 50-59 years who received an inactivated influenza vaccine.

This clonotype was counted at least ten times. V usage is TRBV7-2 and J usage is TRBJ2-5, with TRBD1 identical over 7 bases. In germline, CDR1 is SGHTA, CDR2 FQGNSA. The CDR3 totals 14 residues. With V trimmed by 0 bases and J by 4 bases, 2 bases remained unmatched. CDR3 nucleotide sequence: TGTGCCAGCAGCTTAGCAGGGGGCGTAGAGACCCAGTACTTC. Amino acids: CASSLAGGVETQYF.

This rearrangement joins TRBV4-3 to TRBJ2-3; tentatively, D is TRBD2 (6 bases). Germline CDR1 and CDR2: LGHNA and YSLEER. The CDR3 loop spans 14 amino acids. Trimming removed 0 bases from V and 10 bases from J, with 14 bases in between. Written as DNA, the CDR3 is TGCGCCAGCAGCCAAGATAGTATAGGGACTGCGCAGTATTTT. It codes for CASSQDSIGTAQYF.

The table lists this clonotype with a few counts. The chain has TRBV19 and TRBJ1-5, with D perhaps matching TRBD1 (6 bases). Germline CDR1 is LNHDA and CDR2 is SQIVND (reference sequence). Trimming cost V 8 bases and J 4 bases, with 18 bases left between them. The CDR3 has 15 amino acids. This chain's CDR3 is CASRDGGGWNQPQHF. CDR3 coding DNA: TGTGCCAGTCGGGATGGAGGGGGATGGAATCAGCCCCAGCATTTT.

The rearrangement uses TRBV6-5 and TRBJ1-6, with 8 bases matching TRBD1. The CDR3 consists of 14 residues. Trimming cost V 5 bases and J 9 bases; bases outside gene matches: 6. CDR1 and CDR2 from the germline V gene are MNHEY and SVGAGI. The CDR3 region has the DNA TGTGCCAGCAGTAACGGACAGGGAGGTTCACCCCTCCACTTT. Its translation: CASSNGQGGSPLHF.

V gene TRBV6-2 or TRBV6-3 combines with J gene TRBJ2-2; 10 bases agree with TRBD2. V dropped 10 bases and J dropped 6; count of bases not matched to a gene: 14. Germline V CDR1 and CDR2: MNHEY, SVGEGT. CDR3 size: 16 residues. For the CDR3, the DNA is TGTGCCACCACCTTATCTGCTAGCGGGAGAGCCGGGGAGCTGTTTTTT. As protein: CATTLSASGRAGELFF.

This clonotype was observed a few times. CDR3 sequence (DNA): TGCAGTGCTAGCTCCAGGCTAGATACGCAGTATTTT. Its translation is CSASSRLDTQYF. The genes are TRBV20-1 and TRBJ2-3; D not resolved. V shed 3 bases and J shed 5 bases, with 9 bases lying between them. Germline CDR1 DFQATT, CDR2 SNEGSKA (reference sequence). This CDR3 is 12 amino acids long.

V gene TRBV7-9 combines with J gene TRBJ2-1, with 7 positions matching TRBD2. The ends lost 2 bases at V and 9 bases at J; junction bases unmatched: 10. The germline V gene encodes CDR1 SEHNR and CDR2 FQNEAQ (reference sequence). This CDR3 is 15 amino acids long. The CDR3 is CASSLSGLGAGEQFF. CDR3 coding DNA: TGTGCCAGCAGCTTATCTGGACTAGGGGCCGGTGAGCAGTTCTTC.

The chain has TRBV12-3 or TRBV12-4 and TRBJ2-5; D tentatively fits TRBD1 or TRBD2 (5 bases each). V was shortened by 5 bases and J by 2 bases, with 12 bases between the two germline ends. The length of the CDR3 is 14 residues. The CDR3 protein is CASSLRDGQETQYF. DNA of the CDR3: TGTGCCAGCAGTCTCCGGGACGGGCAAGAGACCCAGTACTTC.

The CDR3 DNA is TGTGCCAGCTCTGAGACAGGGGCTTTGCAGCCCCAGCATTTT. It encodes CASSETGALQPQHF. This chain links TRBV6-2 or TRBV6-3 with TRBJ1-5; 8 positions agree with TRBD1. Trimming cost V 8 bases and J 7 bases; bases outside gene matches: 10. This CDR3 spans 14 amino acids. Germline-derived CDR1 and CDR2 are MNHEY and SVGEGT.

This clonotype has just a few counts. The genes are TRBV6-5 and TRBJ2-7; possibly TRBD1 or TRBD2 for D (5 bases each). V was shortened by 0 bases and J by 7 bases, with 19 bases between the two germline ends. Germline V lookup: CDR1 MNHEY, CDR2 SVGAGI. The CDR3 spans 16 residues. This CDR3 is CASSYSPGPLRKEQYF. The CDR3 DNA reads as TGTGCCAGCAGTTACTCTCCGGGACCGCTCAGGAAGGAGCAGTACTTC.

The chain couples TRBV4-1 to TRBJ1-4; D is possibly TRBD1 (6 bases). Per the germline V gene, CDR1 is MGHRA and CDR2 is YSYEKL. This CDR3 has 14 amino acids. V was shortened by 3 bases and J by 4 bases, with 9 bases between the two germline ends. The CDR3 protein is CASSHPGVNEKLFF. The CDR3 nucleotides are TGCGCCAGCAGCCATCCAGGGGTTAATGAAAAACTGTTTTTT.

The chain is built from TRBV6-5 and TRBJ2-7, with TRBD1 matching over 11 bases. The CDR3 extends over 13 amino acids. In germline, CDR1 is MNHEY, CDR2 SVGAGI. The V and J ends lost 10 bases and 6 bases, in that order; junction bases with no gene match: 8. The CDR3 region is CATLRDRGFEQYF. The CDR3 DNA reads TGTGCCACTCTTAGGGACAGGGGGTTCGAGCAGTACTTC.